This TCR beta chain was recorded in a study of blood T cells in healthy people across ages. This clonotype turned up a few times. Its antigen remains unknown. A second PCR, run for about 6 to 11 cycles, used a sample-barcoded 5' primer plus a J-beta primer mix. Every cDNA molecule bore a tag from a template-switch adaptor containing 12 random nucleotides. In TCRdb, the 5' RACE reads were re-called with MiXCR into one record per CDR3 protein. The repertoire holds some 1,800,000 distinct CDR3 sequences, with 30% to 40% as singletons. Whole-study findings and limits: Per million T cells, the diversity of TCR beta decreased roughly linearly as age advanced.

Each sample yielded at least 6 million isolated PBMCs. Germline assignment: CDR1 MDHEN and CDR2 SYDVKM. V shed 4 bases and J shed 1 base, with 14 bases lying between them. CDR3 length: 15 amino acids. This TCR was sampled from a human donor in good health. The sequenced sample was blood. The chain recombines TRBV28 with TRBJ2-7; D might be TRBD2 (6 bases). The CDR3, as DNA: TGTGCCAGCAGTTCCCCGGGACTGGTTTCCTACGAGCAGTACTTC. Translation gives CASSSPGLVSYEQYF.